The 30 T cell receptor beta chains below all came from one sample that was sequenced in a study of technical replicates of blood from a few donors. The protocol was immunoSEQ multiplex PCR, while the TCRdb copy is restricted to in-frame clones and leaves out a portion. The sample yields 45,000 to 60,000 clones, about 95% seen once. Sequencing was carried out using PBMCs. These TCRs come from a human donor in good health. Some clones in this sample may be carry-over from other donors' samples.

This chain links TRBV11-1 with TRBJ2-7, with 7 bases matching TRBD1. With V trimmed by 5 bases and J by 2 bases, 12 bases remained unmatched. Germline loops: CDR1 SGHAT, CDR2 FQDESV (reference sequence). CDR3 size: 16 residues. CDR3 in amino acids: CASSPRPGQPPYEQYF. The CDR3 DNA sequence: TGTGCCAGCAGCCCCCGCCCGGGACAGCCTCCCTACGAGCAGTACTTC.

The V and J genes are TRBV5-5 and TRBJ2-7; D is possibly TRBD2 (5 bases). Germline loops: CDR1 SGHKS, CDR2 YYEKEE (reference sequence). The CDR3 is made up of 15 amino acids. Trimming removed 0 bases from V and 4 bases from J, with 14 bases in between. The chain's CDR3 is CASSLVASTSYEQYF. The CDR3 DNA is TGTGCCAGCAGCTTGGTGGCTAGCACCTCTTACGAGCAGTACTTC.

In this sample, this clone turned up once. The chain couples TRBV2 to TRBJ2-1; 7 bases map to TRBD2. The junction had 11 bases not matched to a gene; V was cut back by 2 bases and J by 7 bases. The CDR3 length is 16 residues. Germline V gene sequence: CDR1 SNHLY, CDR2 FYNNEI. CDR3 residues: CASSELFSSGANEQFF. Here the CDR3 DNA reads TGTGCCAGCAGTGAACTTTTTTCTAGCGGAGCGAATGAGCAGTTCTTC.

The chain is built from TRBV4-3 and TRBJ1-2; D possibly corresponds to TRBD1 (5 bases). V was cut by 1 base and J by 2 bases, with 8 bases left in between. Germline CDR1 is LGHNA and CDR2 is YSLEER. The CDR3 extends over 14 amino acids. CDR3 sequence reads: CASSQVQGNYGYTF. The CDR3 DNA sequence: TGCGCCAGCAGCCAAGTCCAGGGAAACTATGGCTACACCTTC.

In this sample, this clone turned up once. This chain joins TRBV27 and TRBJ2-7, with a possible D match to TRBD2 (7 bases). Trimming pared 9 bases from V and 7 bases from J, leaving 16 bases between. This CDR3 contains 12 residues. Germline V gives CDR1 MNHEY, CDR2 SMNVEV (reference sequence). The CDR3 coding sequence is TGTGCCAGAGGGGGGGTGGTGGGAGAGCAGTACTTC. Translated, it gives CARGGVVGEQYF.

V usage is TRBV9 and J usage is TRBJ2-5; D possibly corresponds to TRBD1 (6 bases). The CDR3 is 15 residues long. Per germline, CDR1 SGDLS and CDR2 YYNGEE. V was pared by 0 bases and J by 4 bases, with 13 bases between. The CDR3 spells CASSVATGLPETQYF. CDR3 DNA sequence: TGTGCCAGCAGCGTAGCTACAGGGTTACCAGAGACCCAGTACTTC.

The chain employs TRBV6-1 and TRBJ2-6; D is perhaps TRBD1 (5 bases). This CDR3 region has 15 residues. Germline V gene lookup returns CDR1 MNHNS and CDR2 SASEGT. V lost 2 bases and J lost 3, with 8 bases in between. The CDR3 loop reads CASSERGNGANVLTF. The CDR3 DNA reads TGTGCCAGCAGTGAAAGGGGAAATGGGGCCAACGTCCTGACTTTC.

This clone was detected only once. V and J are TRBV4-2 and TRBJ2-1; the D gene is possibly TRBD1 (6 bases). The CDR3 extends over 13 amino acids. Deletions cut 2 bases from V and 8 bases from J, with 10 bases between. Per the germline V gene, CDR1 is LGHNA and CDR2 is YNFKEQ. The CDR3 loop is CASSQLQGDEQFF. DNA of the CDR3: TGTGCCAGCAGCCAATTACAGGGAGATGAGCAGTTCTTC.

This clone has just one count. The chain carries TRBV27 and TRBJ2-3; D gene ambiguous. CDR3 length equals 14 residues. Germline CDR1 MNHEY, CDR2 SMNVEV (reference sequence). The ends were cut back, 6 bases at V and 0 bases at J, with 10 bases in the middle. The CDR3 reads CASSTPGSTDTQYF. The CDR3 nucleotides are TGTGCCAGCAGCACCCCAGGCAGCACAGATACGCAGTATTTT.

In this sample, this clone turned up a few times. The rearrangement uses TRBV7-9 and TRBJ2-5; TRBD2 matches at 7 bases. The length of the CDR3 is 12 residues. The V gene's germline CDR1 is SEHNR and CDR2 FQNEAQ (reference sequence). Trimming removed 8 bases from V and 4 bases from J; junction bases left unmatched: 4. CDR3 sequence reads: CASGGGTETQYF. CDR3 coding DNA: TGTGCCAGCGGGGGGGGGACAGAGACCCAGTACTTC. Full variable domain (remainder filled in from reference TRBV7-9 and TRBJ2-5): DTGVSQNPRHKITKRGQNVTFRCDPISEHNRLYWYRQTLGQGPEFLTYFQNEAQLEKSRLLSDRFSAERPKGSFSTLEIQRTEQGDSAMYLCASGGGTETQYFGPGTRLLVL.

The CDR3 region is CASSQARRSSTYEQYF. The CDR3 bases are TGTGCCAGCAGCCAAGCAAGGAGGTCTTCTACCTACGAGCAGTACTTC. The chain has TRBV4-2 and TRBJ2-7, with D possibly being TRBD2 (5 bases). Deletions cut 1 base from V and 2 bases from J, with 15 bases between. The CDR3 consists of 16 residues. Germline CDR1 reads LGHNA; CDR2 reads YNFKEQ.

The gene calls are TRBV9 and TRBJ2-5; TRBD1 might be the D (5 bases). V dropped 0 bases and J dropped 5 bases, with 14 bases sitting between them. Per germline, CDR1 SGDLS and CDR2 YYNGEE. There are 15 residues in the CDR3. The DNA for the CDR3 is TGTGCCAGCAGCGTAGCCCCAGGGTTACGGGAGACCCAGTACTTC. Translated, it gives CASSVAPGLRETQYF.

This chain links TRBV4-1 with TRBJ1-4; no definite D call. This CDR3 comprises 19 residues. Trimming took 0 bases from V and 7 from J, leaving 24 bases between them. Germline lookup yields CDR1 MGHRA and CDR2 YSYEKL. Here the CDR3 DNA reads TGCGCCAGCAGCCAAGATAGATTATCAGCGGATCGGGTTGGTGAAAAACTGTTTTTT. It codes for CASSQDRLSADRVGEKLFF.

This chain joins TRBV27 and TRBJ2-7, with 8 nucleotides matching TRBD1. Germline V CDR1 and CDR2: MNHEY, SMNVEV (reference sequence). V was clipped by 5 bases and J by 3 bases; unmatched bases: 3. This CDR3 is built from 13 residues. The CDR3: CASSDRGVYEQYF. Here the CDR3 DNA reads TGTGCCAGCAGTGACAGGGGAGTCTACGAGCAGTACTTC.

This chain connects TRBV4-3 to TRBJ2-3; D is perhaps TRBD2 (5 bases). The CDR3 consists of 14 residues. Germline loops: CDR1 LGHNA, CDR2 YSLEER. Between the trimmed V and J ends, which lost 0 bases and 2 bases, there was a span of 6 bases. The CDR3 here is CASSQDRDTDTQYF. The CDR3 bases are TGCGCCAGCAGCCAAGATCGGGACACAGATACGCAGTATTTT.

The chain recombines TRBV4-3 with TRBJ1-2, with a weak D call TRBD1 (5 bases). Germline values: CDR1 LGHNA, CDR2 YSLEER. With 0 bases removed from V and 9 bases from J, the gap between germline ends came to 20 bases. The CDR3 is 16 residues long. The CDR3 loop reads CASSQEQDSDGNCYTF. DNA for the CDR3: TGCGCCAGCAGCCAAGAACAGGATTCTGATGGGAACTGCTACACCTTC.

This chain uses TRBV6-5 with TRBJ2-5, with D possibly TRBD1 on 5 matching bases. The CDR3 totals 16 residues. The V and J ends lost 0 bases and 5 bases respectively, with 16 bases between them. Germline CDR1 reads MNHEY; CDR2 reads SVGAGI. The CDR3 loop is CASSYSGPPSRETQYF. In nucleotides, the CDR3 is TGTGCCAGCAGTTACTCGGGGCCGCCTAGTAGGGAGACCCAGTACTTC.

The chain has TRBV19 and TRBJ1-2; D is unresolved. The germline gives CDR1 LNHDA, CDR2 SQIVND (reference sequence). Deletions cut 7 bases from V and 4 bases from J, with 16 bases between. CDR3 length: 14 amino acids. This chain's CDR3 is CASTSFGAAYGYTF. DNA of the CDR3: TGTGCCAGTACCTCCTTTGGAGCGGCCTATGGCTACACCTTC.

The chain combines TRBV7-6 with TRBJ2-1; 14 nucleotides agree with TRBD2. The CDR3 runs to 15 residues. Germline V CDR1 and CDR2: SGHVS, FNYEAQ. The ends lost 5 bases at V and 14 bases at J; junction bases unmatched: 11. The CDR3: CASSPGLAGGPGEFF. CDR3 sequence (DNA): TGTGCCAGCAGCCCCGGACTAGCGGGAGGACCCGGAGAGTTCTTC. Complete variable domain (other parts from reference TRBV7-6 and TRBJ2-1): GAGVSQSPRYKVTKRGQDVALRCDPISGHVSLYWYRQALGQGPEFLTYFNYEAQQDKSGLPNDRFSAERPEGSISTLTIQRTEQRDSAMYRCASSPGLAGGPGEFFGPGTRLTVL.

The chain has TRBV5-4 and TRBJ1-2; the match to TRBD1 covers 9 bases. The V segment lost 3 bases and the J segment 4 bases; nucleotides outside the gene matches: 7. Looked up from germline, CDR1 is SGHNT and CDR2 is YYREEE (reference sequence). This CDR3 is built from 15 residues. CDR3: CASSSRDRDVYGYTF. The DNA of the CDR3 is TGTGCCAGCAGCTCCCGGGACAGGGATGTCTATGGCTACACCTTC.

The rearrangement joins TRBV19 to TRBJ2-3; TRBD2 agrees at 8 bases. Looked up from germline, CDR1 is LNHDA and CDR2 is SQIVND (reference sequence). Unmatched junction bases numbered 4, after V lost 3 bases and J lost 2 bases. The length of the CDR3 is 15 residues. This CDR3 reads CASSMSGGITDTQYF. The CDR3 DNA reads as TGTGCCAGTAGTATGAGCGGGGGCATCACAGATACGCAGTATTTT.

This chain uses TRBV7-2 with TRBJ2-1, with D possibly being TRBD2 (7 bases). CDR3 length: 15 amino acids. The V gene's germline CDR1 is SGHTA and CDR2 FQGNSA. Trimming took off 8 bases at V and 7 bases at J, with 21 bases between the two ends. CDR3 sequence: CASGGGPNRRNEQFF. The CDR3 DNA follows: TGTGCCAGCGGGGGGGGGCCCAACCGAAGGAATGAGCAGTTCTTC.

The chain links TRBV5-1 to TRBJ1-1; 9 bases fit TRBD1. The CDR3 has 15 residues. The J segment lost 5 bases and the V segment lost 3 bases, leaving 8 bases of the junction unmatched. The germline CDR1 and CDR2 sequences are SGHRS and YFSETQ. The CDR3 is CASSSGQGRYTEAFF. The CDR3 bases are TGCGCCAGCAGCTCCGGACAGGGGAGATATACTGAAGCTTTCTTT.

The sample holds one count of this clone. The chain employs TRBV7-9 and TRBJ2-5; TRBD2 agrees at 10 bases. Per germline, CDR1 SEHNR and CDR2 FQNEAQ (reference sequence). Trimming took 5 bases from V and 7 from J; bases not matched to a gene: 7. This CDR3 is built from 14 residues. The CDR3 region has the DNA TGTGCCAGCAGCCCTAGCGGGAGATTGTGGACCCAGTACTTC. It encodes CASSPSGRLWTQYF.

This chain connects TRBV5-1 to TRBJ2-1, with D perhaps matching TRBD2 (5 bases). This CDR3 is 13 amino acids long. V was clipped by 0 bases and J by 6 bases, with 7 bases between them. The germline V gene encodes CDR1 SGHRS and CDR2 YFSETQ. CDR3 amino acids: CASSLAGINEQFF. The CDR3 coding sequence is TGCGCCAGCAGCTTGGCGGGGATCAATGAGCAGTTCTTC.

The chain links TRBV30 to TRBJ1-5; D is uncertain. Trimming left V 2 bases short and J 8 bases short, with 19 bases between. Germline values: CDR1 GTSNPN, CDR2 SVGIG (reference sequence). The CDR3 sequence is 15 residues long. The CDR3 sequence: CAWSFSFDGREPQHF. As DNA, the CDR3 is TGTGCCTGGAGTTTCTCGTTCGATGGGAGAGAGCCCCAGCATTTT.

This chain connects TRBV2 to TRBJ2-2; unclear D gene. Germline lookup yields CDR1 SNHLY and CDR2 FYNNEI. V was shortened by 4 bases and J by 3 bases, with 9 bases between the two germline ends. CDR3 length equals 14 residues. As DNA, the CDR3 is TGTGCCAGCAGTGCAGACTCAGACACCGGGGAGCTGTTTTTT. Its translation: CASSADSDTGELFF.

The CDR3 sequence is CASSPAPRGYTF. CDR3 DNA: TGTGCCAGCAGCCCCGCCCCCAGGGGCTACACCTTC. V is TRBV7-9 and J is TRBJ1-2; D gene uncertain. Deletions cut 5 bases from V and 8 bases from J, with 12 bases between. The CDR3 covers 12 residues. The germline CDR1 and CDR2 sequences are SEHNR and FQNEAQ (reference sequence).

The chain couples TRBV7-8 to TRBJ2-7; 10 bases fit TRBD2. Germline V gives CDR1 SGHVS, CDR2 FQNEAQ. After removal of 2 bases from V and 1 base from J, the junction contained 2 bases not matched to a gene. The CDR3 contains 15 residues. Here the CDR3 DNA reads TGTGCCAGCAGCTTAACTAGCGGGATATCCTACGAGCAGTACTTC. It codes for CASSLTSGISYEQYF. Combining the CDR3 with reference TRBV7-8 and TRBJ2-7 gives the whole variable domain GAGVSQSPRYKVAKRGQDVALRCDPISGHVSLFWYQQALGQGPEFLTYFQNEAQLDKSGLPSDRFFAERPEGSVSTLKIQRTQQEDSAVYLCASSLTSGISYEQYFGPGTRLTVT.

The chain is built from TRBV2 and TRBJ1-4; D remains unclear. The ends were cut back, 7 bases at V and 8 bases at J, with 26 bases in the middle. Germline V lookup: CDR1 SNHLY, CDR2 FYNNEI. The CDR3 has 17 amino acids. The CDR3 region is CASKRAPVMLEPEKLFF. The DNA of the CDR3 is TGTGCCAGCAAGCGGGCCCCGGTAATGTTAGAGCCGGAAAAACTGTTTTTT.